This T cell receptor beta chain was identified during a study of T cell repertoires in cytomegalovirus infection. Study background: Selected CMV epitopes included recently identified HLA-C-restricted ones as well as well-studied HLA-B-restricted ones. Public TCR beta signatures were indicative of both CMV infection and a matching HLA type. Study findings and constraints: Summed frequency of public TCR beta families distinguished CMV carriers with the relevant HLA. It was HLA-C-restricted CMV-specific TCR beta clonotypes that dominated the response ex vivo.

This CDR3 region has 19 residues. Unmatched junction bases numbered 14, after V lost 5 bases and J lost 0 bases. In germline, CDR1 is SGHTA, CDR2 FQGNSA. This clonotype was picked up many times. Its antigen is unknown. One entry per CDR3 protein results from TCRdb running MiXCR on the reads. The sample records approximately 910,000 distinct CDR3 sequences, approximately 31% being singletons. The sequencing here drew on cultured CD8+ T cells from PBMCs, taken from culture after CMV antigen stimulation. This receptor was identified in a human donor in good health (CMV status not recorded). Some clones in this sample may be carry-over from other donors' samples. The J gene is TRBJ2-2, the V gene TRBV7-2; 8 bases align to TRBD1. The CDR3 spells CASSRPRQGYLANTGELFF. In DNA, the CDR3 is TGTGCCAGCAGCCGACCTCGACAGGGGTACCTTGCGAACACCGGGGAGCTGTTTTTT.